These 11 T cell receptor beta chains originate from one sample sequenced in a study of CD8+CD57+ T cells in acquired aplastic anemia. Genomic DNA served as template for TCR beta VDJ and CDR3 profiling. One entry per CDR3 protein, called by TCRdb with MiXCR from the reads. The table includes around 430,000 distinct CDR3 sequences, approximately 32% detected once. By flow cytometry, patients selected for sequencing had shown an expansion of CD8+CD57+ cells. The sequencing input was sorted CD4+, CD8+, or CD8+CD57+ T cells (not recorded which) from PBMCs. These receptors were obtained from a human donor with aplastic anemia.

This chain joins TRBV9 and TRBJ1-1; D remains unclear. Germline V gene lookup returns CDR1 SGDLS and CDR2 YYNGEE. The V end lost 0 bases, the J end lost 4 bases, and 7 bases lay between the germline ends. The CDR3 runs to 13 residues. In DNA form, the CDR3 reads TGTGCCAGCAGCGTAGCCCGGGGCACTGAAGCTTTCTTT. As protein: CASSVARGTEAFF.

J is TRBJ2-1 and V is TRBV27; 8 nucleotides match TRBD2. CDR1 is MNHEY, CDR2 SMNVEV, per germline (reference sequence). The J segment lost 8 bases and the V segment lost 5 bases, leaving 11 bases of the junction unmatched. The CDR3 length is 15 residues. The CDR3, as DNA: TGTGCCAGCAGTATTAGCGGGGTGGGAGGGGATGAGCAGTTCTTC. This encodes CASSISGVGGDEQFF.

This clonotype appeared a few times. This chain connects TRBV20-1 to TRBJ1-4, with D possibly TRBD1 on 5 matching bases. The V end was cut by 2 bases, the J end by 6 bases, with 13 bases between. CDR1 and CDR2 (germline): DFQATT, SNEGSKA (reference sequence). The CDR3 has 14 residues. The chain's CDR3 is CSARRGRGDEKLFF. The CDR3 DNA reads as TGCAGTGCTAGAAGGGGCCGAGGGGATGAAAAACTGTTTTTT.

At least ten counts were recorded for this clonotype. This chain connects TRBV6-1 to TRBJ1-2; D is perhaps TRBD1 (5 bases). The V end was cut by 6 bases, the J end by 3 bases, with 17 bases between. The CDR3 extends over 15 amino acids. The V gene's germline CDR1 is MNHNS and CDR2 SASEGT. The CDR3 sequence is CASSPPPTADYGYTF. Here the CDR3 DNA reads TGTGCCAGCAGCCCCCCGCCGACAGCCGACTATGGCTACACCTTC.

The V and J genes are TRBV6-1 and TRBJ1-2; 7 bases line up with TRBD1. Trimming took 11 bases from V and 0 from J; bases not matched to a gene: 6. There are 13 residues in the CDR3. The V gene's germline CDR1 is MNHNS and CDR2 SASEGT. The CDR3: CAGRTGANYGYTF. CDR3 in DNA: TGTGCCGGAAGGACAGGCGCTAACTATGGCTACACCTTC.

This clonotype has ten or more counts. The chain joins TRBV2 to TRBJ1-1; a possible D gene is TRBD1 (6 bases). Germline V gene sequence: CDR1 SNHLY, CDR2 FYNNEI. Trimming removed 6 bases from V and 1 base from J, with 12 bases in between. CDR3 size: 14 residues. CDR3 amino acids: CASRLTQGNTEAFF. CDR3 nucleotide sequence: TGTGCCAGCAGGTTAACACAGGGGAACACTGAAGCTTTCTTT.

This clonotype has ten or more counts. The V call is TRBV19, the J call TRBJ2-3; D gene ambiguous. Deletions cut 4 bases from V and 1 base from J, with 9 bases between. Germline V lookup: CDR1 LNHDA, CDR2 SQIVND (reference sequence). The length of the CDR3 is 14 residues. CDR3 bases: TGTGCCAGTAGTAACTCGTTCGGCACAGATACGCAGTATTTT. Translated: CASSNSFGTDTQYF.

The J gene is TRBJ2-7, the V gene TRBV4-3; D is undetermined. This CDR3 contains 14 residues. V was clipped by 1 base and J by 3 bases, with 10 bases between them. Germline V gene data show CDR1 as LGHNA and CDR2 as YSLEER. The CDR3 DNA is TGCGCCAGCAGCCAAGTTCTTTTGGGCTACGAGCAGTACTTC. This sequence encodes CASSQVLLGYEQYF.

DNA of the CDR3: TGTGCCAGCAGTTTGTGGGCGTTCGATAATTCACCCCTCCACTTT. This translates into CASSLWAFDNSPLHF. The chain links TRBV27 to TRBJ1-6; D is undetermined. CDR3 length: 15 amino acids. Germline V CDR1 and CDR2: MNHEY, SMNVEV (reference sequence). V lost 3 bases, J lost 5 bases, and 11 bases lay in between.

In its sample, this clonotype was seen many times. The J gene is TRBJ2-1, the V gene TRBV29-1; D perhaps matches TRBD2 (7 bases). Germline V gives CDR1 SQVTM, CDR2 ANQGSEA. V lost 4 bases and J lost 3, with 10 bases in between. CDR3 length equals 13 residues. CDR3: CSVAGGDYNEQFF. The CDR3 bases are TGCAGCGTTGCGGGGGGCGACTACAATGAGCAGTTCTTC.

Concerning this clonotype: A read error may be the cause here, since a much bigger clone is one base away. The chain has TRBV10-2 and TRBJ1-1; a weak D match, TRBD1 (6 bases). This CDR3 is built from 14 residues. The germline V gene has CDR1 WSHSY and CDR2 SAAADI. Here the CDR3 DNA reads TGCGCCAGCACTGGACAGTCACTAAACACTGAAGCTTCCTTT. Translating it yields CASTGQSLNTEASF.